These T cell receptor beta chains were read from a single sample in a study of T cells after yellow fever vaccination. Using its own MiXCR run on the 5' RACE reads, TCRdb lists one record per CDR3 protein. This sample carries some 600,000 distinct CDR3 sequences, roughly a sixth of them seen once, and the ten largest clones take 15% to 20%. The specimen was PBMCs, collected 4 to 5 days after the first yellow fever vaccination. The receptors come from a man younger than 35 who received the YFV17D yellow fever vaccine. The CDR3 runs from the conserved cysteine through the conserved F or W. The D gene is left open where the match is weak. Rows give clone size only sometimes, using once, few, many, or a class for an expanded clone.

d_call: TRBD1
j_call: TRBJ2-5
v_call: TRBV4-3
clone_size: many
cdr3_nt: TGCGCCAGCAGCCTACACAGGGGGACGTACCAAGAGACCCAGTACTTC
cdr3_aa: CASSLHRGTYQETQYF

d_call: TRBD2
j_call: TRBJ2-1
v_call: TRBV10-3
clone_size: NA
cdr3_nt: TGTGCCATCGCCCCCACTAGCGGGGGGGAGTCATACAATGAGCAGTTCTTC
cdr3_aa: CAIAPTSGGESYNEQFF

d_call: NA
j_call: TRBJ1-1
v_call: TRBV4-1
clone_size: few
cdr3_nt: TGCGCCAGCAGCCAAGAAGGGTCAGGGTATGGTATTAGTTACACTGAAGCTTTCTTT
cdr3_aa: CASSQEGSGYGISYTEAFF

d_call: TRBD1
j_call: TRBJ1-4
v_call: TRBV4-1
clone_size: many
cdr3_nt: TGCGCCAGCAACCCCGGGACAGGGGATGAAAAACTGTTTTTT
cdr3_aa: CASNPGTGDEKLFF

d_call: NA
j_call: TRBJ1-4
v_call: TRBV28
clone_size: few
cdr3_nt: TGTGCCAGCAGCCCGACCACACTACCTGAAAAACTGTTTTTT
cdr3_aa: CASSPTTLPEKLFF

d_call: NA
j_call: TRBJ1-1
v_call: TRBV7-2
clone_size: few
cdr3_nt: TGTGCCAGCAGCTTTCTGGGAACAAGCATGAACACTGAAGCTTTCTTT
cdr3_aa: CASSFLGTSMNTEAFF

d_call: NA
j_call: TRBJ1-2
v_call: TRBV6-5
clone_size: few
cdr3_nt: TGTGCCAGCAGTTTCCAATCCAGGGGCGGTGGCTACACCTTC
cdr3_aa: CASSFQSRGGGYTF

d_call: NA
j_call: TRBJ2-2
v_call: TRBV21-1
clone_size: NA
cdr3_nt: TGTGCCAGCAGACTAGTCCCGGGACCGTACACCGGGGAGCTGTTTTTT
cdr3_aa: CASRLVPGPYTGELFF

d_call: NA
j_call: TRBJ2-7
v_call: TRBV10-3
clone_size: NA
cdr3_nt: TGTGCCATCAGTGTCTCTGGGGAGCAGTACTTC
cdr3_aa: CAISVSGEQYF

d_call: NA
j_call: TRBJ2-1
v_call: TRBV20-1
clone_size: NA
cdr3_nt: TGCAGTGCTAGTCTTGGCAGCTCCTACAATGAGCAGTTCTTC
cdr3_aa: CSASLGSSYNEQFF

d_call: NA
j_call: TRBJ2-7
v_call: TRBV27
clone_size: few
cdr3_nt: TGTGCCAGCAGTTTGCGCCGGGCCGACGCCTACGAGCAGTACTTC
cdr3_aa: CASSLRRADAYEQYF

d_call: NA
j_call: TRBJ2-3
v_call: TRBV6-1
clone_size: few
cdr3_nt: TGTGCCAGCAGTGAAGTTAGGGGAAATACGCAGTATTTT
cdr3_aa: CASSEVRGNTQYF

d_call: NA
j_call: TRBJ2-1
v_call: TRBV20-1
clone_size: NA
cdr3_nt: TGCAGTGGGGCAGGGTCAAATGAGCAGTTCTTC
cdr3_aa: CSGAGSNEQFF

d_call: TRBD2
j_call: TRBJ2-1
v_call: TRBV12-3/TRBV12-4
clone_size: many
cdr3_nt: TGTGCCAGCAGTATTGGGACTAGCGGGCGTTCCAATGAGCAGTTCTTC
cdr3_aa: CASSIGTSGRSNEQFF

d_call: TRBD2
j_call: TRBJ2-3
v_call: TRBV6-2/TRBV6-3
clone_size: NA
cdr3_nt: TGTGCCAGCAGTTACTCGAAAGCGGGGGGGCCCACAGATACGCAGTATTTT
cdr3_aa: CASSYSKAGGPTDTQYF